This T cell receptor beta chain was recovered during a study of patients and donors after allogeneic stem cell transplantation. Each CDR3 protein is one row after TCRdb ran MiXCR on the RT-PCR reads. The sample shows 160,000 or so distinct CDR3 sequences, 24% of them seen only once. Germline V gives CDR1 MNHEY, CDR2 SMNVEV (reference sequence). The CDR3 sequence is 14 residues long. The V and J ends lost 5 bases and 2 bases, in that order; junction bases with no gene match: 3. This chain links TRBV27 with TRBJ2-1; 7 bases fit TRBD2. The sample was blood, either unsorted or a sorted T cell fraction (not recorded which). The clonotype comes from a human donor who was either an allogeneic HSCT recipient or a stem cell or donor lymphocyte infusion donor (not recorded which). It is not recorded whose cells these are; they may come from a transplant donor. The CDR3 coding sequence is TGTGCCAGCAGTCGGGGACTACCCTACAATGAGCAGTTCTTC. This gives the protein CASSRGLPYNEQFF.